This T cell receptor beta chain emerged from a study of human T cells and chemical hapten exposure. This clonotype was seen at least ten times. TCRdb redid the calling of the RACE reads with MiXCR, one entry per CDR3 protein. The data show about 41,000 distinct CDR3 sequences, less than 4% seen once. Stated time point: patch test 2, 6 weeks after DPC sensitization. Treatment specified: therapeutic diphenylcyclopropenone sensitization with weekly scalp DPC. The CDR3 extends over 14 amino acids. V was cut by 4 bases and J by 4 bases, with 10 bases left in between. Per germline, CDR1 MGHDK and CDR2 SYGVNS.

This sequence originates from a man aged 35-49 years with alopecia areata. Some clones in this sample may be carry-over from other donors' samples. This material consisted of whole blood, taken in connection with sensitization to the hapten diphenylcyclopropenone (DPC). The chain joins TRBV25-1 to TRBJ1-4, with D possibly being TRBD1 (5 bases). CDR3 DNA sequence: TGTGCCAGCAGTGCCGGGACGGGTAATGAAAAACTGTTTTTT. Protein product: CASSAGTGNEKLFF. Filled out from reference TRBV25-1 and TRBJ1-4, the complete variable domain reads EADIYQTPRYLVIGTGKKITLECSQTMGHDKMYWYQQDPGMELHLIHYSYGVNSTEKGDLSSESTVSRIRTEHFPLTLESARPSHTSQYLCASSAGTGNEKLFFGSGTQLSVL.